This is a list of T cell receptor beta chains from one sample in a study of blood T cell repertoires in COVID-19. Data came from immunoSEQ multiplex PCR; TCRdb stores just in-frame clones and leaves some out. The data show roughly 200,000 clones, roughly nine tenths seen once. Material for sequencing was PBMCs or T cells enriched from blood (not recorded which). The receptors were sampled from a woman in her 50s in a cohort exposed to, infected with or recovered from COVID-19 (not recorded which). Each CDR3 is given with its conserved first and last residue. Each record gives: clone size, D gene, J gene, V gene, CDR3 DNA, CDR3 protein. A D gene is named only where the DNA matches it firmly. Clone size is not always given. Where it is, it says once, few, many or a class for expanded clones.

>NA|TRBD2|TRBJ2-2|TRBV9
TGTGCCAGCAGCCCAGATTTAGCGGGGTGGGGCACCGGGGAGCTGTTTTTT
CASSPDLAGWGTGELFF
>NA|NA|TRBJ2-7|TRBV21-1
TGTGCCAGCAGCAAAGTTGCACTAGTCCTTTACCGGTCCGAGCAGTACTTC
CASSKVALVLYRSEQYF
>NA|TRBD1|TRBJ2-6|TRBV5-4
TGTGCCAGCAGCTCAAGGACAGGGGCGAACTCTGGGGCCAACGTCCTGACTTTC
CASSSRTGANSGANVLTF
>once|NA|TRBJ1-1|TRBV25-1
TGTGCCAGCAGTGAATTGTTGGGCAGGGAAAACACTGAAGCTTTCTTT
CASSELLGRENTEAFF
>NA|NA|TRBJ2-7|TRBV12-2
TGTGCAAGTCGCTCGAGAATAACAGGGTTGAGTTCCTACGAGCAGTACTTC
CASRSRITGLSSYEQYF
>NA|NA|TRBJ1-2|TRBV7-2
TGTGCCAGCAGCTTAAAGTCGGGATATGGCTACACCTTC
CASSLKSGYGYTF
>NA|TRBD1|TRBJ1-1|TRBV5-5
TGTGCCAGCAGCCGGGGACAGATGAACACTGAAGCTTTCTTT
CASSRGQMNTEAFF
>few|TRBD1|TRBJ1-1|TRBV7-9
TGTGCCAGCAGCCTGGGACAGGGGACGGTGAACACTGAAGCTTTCTTT
CASSLGQGTVNTEAFF
>NA|NA|TRBJ1-5|TRBV3-1/TRBV3-2
TGTGCCAGCAGCCAAGGGACTTCGGGACAGCCCCAGCATTTT
CASSQGTSGQPQHF
>NA|TRBD1|TRBJ1-2|TRBV7-9
TGTGCCAGCAGCCTGGGGGACAGGGAGACTAACTATGGCTACACCTTC
CASSLGDRETNYGYTF
>NA|NA|TRBJ1-2|TRBV7-2
TGTGCCAGCAGCGACCAACAGGGTAACTATGGCTACACCTTC
CASSDQQGNYGYTF
>NA|NA|TRBJ1-5|TRBV3-1/TRBV3-2
TGTGCCAGCAGCCAAGGGGGACTCAATCAGCCCCAGCATTTT
CASSQGGLNQPQHF
>NA|NA|TRBJ1-4|TRBV6-5
TGTGCCAGCAGTTACGGGAGGGGTGAAAAACTGTTTTTT
CASSYGRGEKLFF
>once|NA|TRBJ1-3|TRBV5-6
TGTGCCAGCAGCTTGTATCAAAATCGCGGCCCCGGCGGAAACACCATATATTTT
CASSLYQNRGPGGNTIYF
>once|NA|TRBJ2-1|TRBV5-6
TGTGCCAGCAGCTTGGACCAGACCTACAATGAGCAGTTCTTC
CASSLDQTYNEQFF
>NA|NA|TRBJ2-1|TRBV2
TGTGCCAGCGGCGCGGGATCATACAATGAGCAGTTCTTC
CASGAGSYNEQFF
>NA|NA|TRBJ1-1|TRBV6-5
TGTGCCAGCATCAGGGCAGGTAACACTGAAGCTTTCTTT
CASIRAGNTEAFF